This T cell receptor beta chain is from a study of OX40 agonist ivuxolimab in advanced cancers. Background on the study: Cohort: 80% to 90% men, mean age about 62, aged roughly 20 to 79. Study-level results: Certain nonresponding patients likewise had low normalized T-cell clonal expansion. No antigen was identified for the clonally expanded peripheral T cells.

As to this clone: Antigen unknown.

Repertoires were generated with immunoSEQ multiplex PCR, while TCRdb's copy carries only in-frame clones and drops some. The data contain tens of thousands of clones, roughly 88% of them singletons. CDR3 size: 17 residues. Germline V gives CDR1 SGHKS, CDR2 YYEKEE (reference sequence). Trimming took off 0 bases at V and 5 bases at J, with 15 bases between the two ends. The origin of this receptor is an adult with an advanced solid tumor such as melanoma, head and neck, liver or kidney cancer. The chain links TRBV5-5 to TRBJ1-6; no clear D gene. Source: CD4+ or CD8+ T cells sorted from blood, taken in a trial of the OX40 agonist ivuxolimab. CDR3 protein: CASSLARLAVDNSPLHF. CDR3 DNA sequence: TGTGCCAGCAGCTTGGCGAGACTCGCAGTCGATAATTCACCCCTCCACTTT.